This T cell receptor beta chain was identified in a study of T cells in localized non-small cell lung cancer. In the case of this clone: Its antigen remains unknown.

Study observations and caveats: Appearing in adjacent lung were a median around 60 of the top 100 tumor clones. Higher adjacent-lung clonality was associated with shorter survival. Sequencing was limited to one tumor region, leaving the possibility of heterogeneity open. Compared with tumor, uninvolved adjacent lung displayed greater T cell clonality, ranking highest overall.

Sequencing was performed with immunoSEQ multiplex PCR; in TCRdb, only in-frame clones are kept and a portion is missing. The sample includes approximately 52,000 clones, 60% to 85% of them seen just once. This CDR3 is 15 amino acids long. Germline CDR1 reads SGHRS; CDR2 reads YFSETQ. The V and J ends lost 5 bases and 4 bases, in that order; junction bases with no gene match: 7. The clonotype originates from a man aged 40 to 70 with stage I squamous cell lung carcinoma. The sample was peripheral blood, taken before any cancer treatment. This rearrangement joins TRBV5-1 to TRBJ1-1; 11 positions match TRBD1. The CDR3 sequence: CASRGTGGWATEAFF. For the CDR3, the DNA is TGCGCCAGCAGGGGGACAGGGGGTTGGGCCACTGAAGCTTTCTTT.